The T cell receptor (beta chain) under discussion was sequenced for a study of Graves' ophthalmopathy and Graves' hyperthyroidism. Study-wide findings and caveats: Blood shared most expanded thyroid clonotypes above 0.001 frequency. For predicting ophthalmopathy progression, the model had more than 60% sensitivity and approximately 72% specificity.

On this clonotype itself: Its antigen is currently unknown.

Ophthalmopathy absent within 18 months of follow-up marked hyperthyroidism as stable. The authors diagnosed from clinical symptoms, serum thyroxine, TRAb, thyroid ultrasound and orbital computed tomography. RNA transcripts were the template, and TCR beta CDR3 regions were amplified from them. The library came from an HTBI-primed first-round RT-PCR and a second-round multiplex PCR. From the multiplex PCR reads, TCRdb called clonotypes with MiXCR, one entry per CDR3 protein. The sample records approximately 380,000 distinct CDR3 sequences, around 21% being singletons. The CDR3 loop spans 14 amino acids. Germline V gene data show CDR1 as KGHSY and CDR2 as FQNENV. With 2 bases removed from V and 6 bases from J, the gap between germline ends came to 14 bases.

The sequencing input was peripheral blood. The V gene is TRBV16, the J gene TRBJ2-7, with D maybe TRBD1 (6 bases). The sequence was collected from a woman under 30 with stable Graves' hyperthyroidism. As DNA, the CDR3 is TGTGCCAGCAGCCAAGATGTGGGGGCTTTCGAGCAGTACTTC. As protein: CASSQDVGAFEQYF.